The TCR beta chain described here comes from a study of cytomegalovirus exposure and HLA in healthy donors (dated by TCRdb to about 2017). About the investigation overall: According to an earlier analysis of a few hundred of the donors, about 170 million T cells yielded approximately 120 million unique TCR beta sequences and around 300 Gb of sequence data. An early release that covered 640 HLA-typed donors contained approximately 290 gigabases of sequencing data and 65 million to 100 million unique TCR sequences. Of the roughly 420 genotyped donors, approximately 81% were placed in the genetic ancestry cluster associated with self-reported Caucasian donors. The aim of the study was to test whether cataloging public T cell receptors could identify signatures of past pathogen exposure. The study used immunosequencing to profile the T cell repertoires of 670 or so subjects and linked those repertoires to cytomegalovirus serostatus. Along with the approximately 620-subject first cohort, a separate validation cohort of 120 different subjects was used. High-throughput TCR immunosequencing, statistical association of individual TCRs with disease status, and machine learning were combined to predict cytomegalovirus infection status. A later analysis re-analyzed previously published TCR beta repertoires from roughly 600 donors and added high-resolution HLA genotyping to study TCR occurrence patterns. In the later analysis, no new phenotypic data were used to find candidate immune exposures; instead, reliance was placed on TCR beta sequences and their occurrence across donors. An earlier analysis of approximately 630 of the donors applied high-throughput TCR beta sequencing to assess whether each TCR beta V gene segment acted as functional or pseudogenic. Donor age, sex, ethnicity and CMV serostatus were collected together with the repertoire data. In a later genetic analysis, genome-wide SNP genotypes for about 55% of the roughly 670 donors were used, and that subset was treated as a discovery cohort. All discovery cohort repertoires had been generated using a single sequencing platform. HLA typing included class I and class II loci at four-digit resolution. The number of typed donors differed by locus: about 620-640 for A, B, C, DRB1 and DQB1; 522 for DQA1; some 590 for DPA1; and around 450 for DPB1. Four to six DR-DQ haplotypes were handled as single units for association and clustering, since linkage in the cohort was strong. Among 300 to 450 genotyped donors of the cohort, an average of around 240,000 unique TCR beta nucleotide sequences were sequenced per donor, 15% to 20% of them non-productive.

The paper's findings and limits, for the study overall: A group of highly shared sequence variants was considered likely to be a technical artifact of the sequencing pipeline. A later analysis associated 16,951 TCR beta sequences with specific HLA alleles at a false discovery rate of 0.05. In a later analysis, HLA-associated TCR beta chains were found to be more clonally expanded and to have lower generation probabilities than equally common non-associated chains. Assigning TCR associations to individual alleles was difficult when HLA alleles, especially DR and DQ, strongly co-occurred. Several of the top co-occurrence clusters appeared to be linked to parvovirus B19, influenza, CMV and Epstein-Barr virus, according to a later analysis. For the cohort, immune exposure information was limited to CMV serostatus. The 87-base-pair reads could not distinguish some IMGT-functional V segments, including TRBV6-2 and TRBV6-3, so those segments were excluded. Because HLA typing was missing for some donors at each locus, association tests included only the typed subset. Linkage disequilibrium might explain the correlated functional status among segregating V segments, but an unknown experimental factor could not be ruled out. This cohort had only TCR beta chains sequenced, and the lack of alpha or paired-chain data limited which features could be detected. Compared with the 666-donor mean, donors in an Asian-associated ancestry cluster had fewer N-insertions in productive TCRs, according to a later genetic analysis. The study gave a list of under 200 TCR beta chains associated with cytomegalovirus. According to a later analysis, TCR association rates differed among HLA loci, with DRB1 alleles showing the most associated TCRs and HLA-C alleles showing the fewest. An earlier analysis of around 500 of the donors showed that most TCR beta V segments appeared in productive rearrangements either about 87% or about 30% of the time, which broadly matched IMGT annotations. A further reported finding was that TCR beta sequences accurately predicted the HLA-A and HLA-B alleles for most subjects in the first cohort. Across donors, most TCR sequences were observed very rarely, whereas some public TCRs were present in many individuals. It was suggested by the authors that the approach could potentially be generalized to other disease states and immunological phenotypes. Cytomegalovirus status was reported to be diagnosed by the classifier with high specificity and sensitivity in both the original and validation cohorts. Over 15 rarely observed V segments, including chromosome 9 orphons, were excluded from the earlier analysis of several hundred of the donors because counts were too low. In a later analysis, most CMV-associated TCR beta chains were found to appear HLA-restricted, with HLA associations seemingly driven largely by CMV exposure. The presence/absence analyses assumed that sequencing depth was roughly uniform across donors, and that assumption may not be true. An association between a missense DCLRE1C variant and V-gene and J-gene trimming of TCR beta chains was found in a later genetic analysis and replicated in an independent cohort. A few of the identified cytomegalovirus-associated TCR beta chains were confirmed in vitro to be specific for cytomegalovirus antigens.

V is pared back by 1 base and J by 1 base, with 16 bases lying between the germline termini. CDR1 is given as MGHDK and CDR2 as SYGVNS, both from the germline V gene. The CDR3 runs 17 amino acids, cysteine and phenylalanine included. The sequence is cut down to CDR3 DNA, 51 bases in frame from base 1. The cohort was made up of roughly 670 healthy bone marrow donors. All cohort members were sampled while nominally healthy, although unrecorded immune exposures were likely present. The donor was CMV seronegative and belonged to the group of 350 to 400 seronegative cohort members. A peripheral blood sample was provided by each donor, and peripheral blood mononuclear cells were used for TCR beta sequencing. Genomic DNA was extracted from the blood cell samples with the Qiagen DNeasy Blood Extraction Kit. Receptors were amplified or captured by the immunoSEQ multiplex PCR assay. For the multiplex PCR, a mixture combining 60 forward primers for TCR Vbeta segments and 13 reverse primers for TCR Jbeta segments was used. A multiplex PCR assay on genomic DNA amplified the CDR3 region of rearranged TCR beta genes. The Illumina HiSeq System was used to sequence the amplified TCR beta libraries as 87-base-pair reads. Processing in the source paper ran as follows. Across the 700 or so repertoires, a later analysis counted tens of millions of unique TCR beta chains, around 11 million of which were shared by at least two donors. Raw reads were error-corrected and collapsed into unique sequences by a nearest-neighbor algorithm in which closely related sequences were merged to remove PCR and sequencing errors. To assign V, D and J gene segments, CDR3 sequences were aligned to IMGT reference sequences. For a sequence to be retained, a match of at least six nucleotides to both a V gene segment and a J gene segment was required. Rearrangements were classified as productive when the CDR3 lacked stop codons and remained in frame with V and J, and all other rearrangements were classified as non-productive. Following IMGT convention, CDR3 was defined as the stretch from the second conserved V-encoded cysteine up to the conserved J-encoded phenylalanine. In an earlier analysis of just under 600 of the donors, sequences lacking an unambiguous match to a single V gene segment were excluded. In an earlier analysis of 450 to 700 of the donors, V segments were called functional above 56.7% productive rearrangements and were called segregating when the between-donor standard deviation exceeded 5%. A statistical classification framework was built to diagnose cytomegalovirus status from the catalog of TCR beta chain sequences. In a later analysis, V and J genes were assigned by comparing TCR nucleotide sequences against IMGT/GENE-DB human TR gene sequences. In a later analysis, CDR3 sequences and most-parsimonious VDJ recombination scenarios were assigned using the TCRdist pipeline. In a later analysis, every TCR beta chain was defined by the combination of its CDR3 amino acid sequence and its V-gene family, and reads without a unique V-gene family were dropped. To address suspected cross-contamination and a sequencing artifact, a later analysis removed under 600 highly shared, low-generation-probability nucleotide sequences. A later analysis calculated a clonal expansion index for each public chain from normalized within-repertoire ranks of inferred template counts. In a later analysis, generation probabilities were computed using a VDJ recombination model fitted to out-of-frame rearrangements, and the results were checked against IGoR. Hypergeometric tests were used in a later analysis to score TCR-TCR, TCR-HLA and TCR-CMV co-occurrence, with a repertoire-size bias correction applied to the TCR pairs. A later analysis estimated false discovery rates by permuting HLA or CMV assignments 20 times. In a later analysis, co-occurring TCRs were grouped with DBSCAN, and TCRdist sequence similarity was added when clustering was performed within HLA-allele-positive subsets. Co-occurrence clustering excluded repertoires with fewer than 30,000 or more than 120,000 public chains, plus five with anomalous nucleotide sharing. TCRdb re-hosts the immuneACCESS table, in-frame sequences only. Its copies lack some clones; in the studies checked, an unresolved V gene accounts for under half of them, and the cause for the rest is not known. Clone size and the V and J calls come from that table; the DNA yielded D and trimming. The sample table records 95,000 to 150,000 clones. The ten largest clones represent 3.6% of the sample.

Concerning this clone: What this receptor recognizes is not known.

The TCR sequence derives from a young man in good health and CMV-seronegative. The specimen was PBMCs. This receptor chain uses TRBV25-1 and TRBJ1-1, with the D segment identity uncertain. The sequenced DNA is TGTGCCAGCAGTGAATCAGCGGTAGTCATGGCGAACACTGAAGCTTTCTTT. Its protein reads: CASSESAVVMANTEAFF.